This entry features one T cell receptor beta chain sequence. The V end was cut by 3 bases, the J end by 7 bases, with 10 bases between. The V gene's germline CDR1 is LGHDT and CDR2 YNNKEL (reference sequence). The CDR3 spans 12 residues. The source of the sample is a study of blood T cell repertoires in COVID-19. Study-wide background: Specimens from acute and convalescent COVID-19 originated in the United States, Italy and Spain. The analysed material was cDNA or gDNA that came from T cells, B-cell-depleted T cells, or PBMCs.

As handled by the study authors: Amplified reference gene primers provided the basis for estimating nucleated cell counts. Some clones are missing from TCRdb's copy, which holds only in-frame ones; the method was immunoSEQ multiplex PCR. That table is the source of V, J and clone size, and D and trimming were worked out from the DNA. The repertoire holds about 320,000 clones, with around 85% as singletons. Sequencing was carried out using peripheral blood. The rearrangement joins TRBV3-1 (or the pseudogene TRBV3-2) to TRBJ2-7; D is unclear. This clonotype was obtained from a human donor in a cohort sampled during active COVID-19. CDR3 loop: CASSQSRREQYF. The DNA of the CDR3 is TGTGCCAGCAGCCAGTCCCGTCGGGAGCAGTACTTC.